These 17 T cell receptor beta chains came from one sample sequenced in a study of early T cells in non-severe SARS-CoV-2 infection (dated by TCRdb to the early 2020s). The library was built by means of 5' RACE. The sequencing machine was a NextSeq 500. TCRdb handled the public reads itself, with Q25 trimming in fastp and clone calling in MiXCR, and kept productive beta chains. When rows share a CDR3 protein, they turn into one entry using the most common DNA and genes. The sample profile shows 75,000 to 80,000 distinct CDR3 sequences; approximately 10% of them were found once. Around 11% of the sample lies in the top ten. The material sequenced was whole blood, taken at baseline. The receptors shown here come from an adult who was a healthcare worker with PCR-confirmed SARS-CoV-2 infection or an uninfected control (not recorded which).

The chain is built from TRBV3-1 and TRBJ1-2; tentatively, D is TRBD1 (5 bases). Germline lookup yields CDR1 LGHDT and CDR2 YNNKEL (reference sequence). This CDR3 has 15 residues. V lost 0 bases, J lost 5 bases, and 13 bases lay in between. The DNA for the CDR3 is TGTGCCAGCAGCCAAGATACTGGGACCCCATATGGCTACACCTTC. Its protein product is CASSQDTGTPYGYTF.

This clonotype was seen only a few times. The genes are TRBV5-3 and TRBJ1-4; a possible D gene is TRBD1 (6 bases). TRBV5-3 counts as an open reading frame of uncertain function. This CDR3 is 15 amino acids long. The V gene lost 1 base and the J gene lost 8 bases, with 15 bases spanning the gap. The CDR3 spells CARSLRGTIGEKLFF. Written as DNA, the CDR3 is TGTGCCAGAAGCTTGAGGGGGACGATAGGGGAAAAACTGTTTTTT.

This rearrangement joins TRBV12-3 or TRBV12-4 to TRBJ1-1; no reliable D call. V lost 3 bases to trimming and J lost 7 bases, with 9 bases between them. The CDR3 is 12 amino acids. The CDR3, as DNA: TGTGCCAGCAGTTTCTCGGGTATTGAAGCTTTCTTT. Amino acids: CASSFSGIEAFF.

This clonotype was detected a few times. An end of the junction does not agree with germline; a read error may underlie this. The chain links TRBV18 to TRBJ1-1; perhaps TRBD1 as D (6 bases). Per germline, CDR1 KGHSH and CDR2 LQKENI. The CDR3 length is 13 residues. CDR3 in DNA: TGTGCCAGCTCAGCAACAGGGACCACTGAAGTTTTCTTT. Amino acid sequence: CASSATGTTEVFF.

In this sample, this clonotype turned up a few times. V and J are TRBV20-1 and TRBJ2-1; TRBD2 aligns across 10 bases. Germline CDR1 DFQATT, CDR2 SNEGSKA (reference sequence). The CDR3 runs to 15 residues. J gave up 5 bases and V 2 bases, and 6 bases lay outside the gene matches. The CDR3: CSARSGLAVDNEQFF. CDR3 DNA sequence: TGCAGTGCTAGATCTGGACTAGCGGTAGACAATGAGCAGTTCTTC.

This clonotype appeared many times. The CDR3 sequence: CASSPLLALSGDNEQFF. In DNA, the CDR3 is TGTGCCAGCAGCCCCCTTCTCGCCCTGAGCGGGGACAATGAGCAGTTCTTC. V gene TRBV7-7 combines with J gene TRBJ2-1; TRBD2 aligns across 7 bases. The CDR3 is 17 amino acids. From germline, CDR1 is SSHAT and CDR2 FNYEAQ (reference sequence). The V segment lost 5 bases and the J segment 5 bases; nucleotides outside the gene matches: 15.

V gene TRBV20-1 combines with J gene TRBJ2-7; D might be TRBD1 (5 bases). Deletions cut 1 base from V and 4 bases from J, with 14 bases between. This CDR3 is built from 14 residues. Germline V gene sequence: CDR1 DFQATT, CDR2 SNEGSKA (reference sequence). CDR3 bases: TGCAGTGCTAGAGGGCCGAGACAGACTTACGAGCAGTACTTC. This sequence encodes CSARGPRQTYEQYF.

This clonotype has more than one count but fewer than ten. The V and J genes are TRBV7-2 and TRBJ2-1; D ambiguous. Trimming removed 5 bases from V and 5 bases from J, with 16 bases in between. This CDR3 spans 15 amino acids. Germline-derived CDR1 and CDR2 are SGHTA and FQGNSA. The CDR3 is CASSPTTVRNNEQFF. The CDR3 coding sequence is TGTGCCAGCAGCCCAACCACCGTTAGAAACAATGAGCAGTTCTTC.

V gene TRBV6-5 combines with J gene TRBJ1-2; 8 nucleotides line up with TRBD1. The CDR3 is 13 amino acids. Losses at the gene ends were 6 bases for V and 4 bases for J; bases not matched to a gene: 4. Germline CDR1 is MNHEY and CDR2 is SVGAGI. This chain's CDR3 is CASRYDRGYGYTF. CDR3 in DNA: TGTGCCAGCAGATACGACAGGGGCTATGGCTACACCTTC.

V is TRBV7-9 and J is TRBJ2-5; 7 bases agree with TRBD2. From germline, CDR1 is SEHNR and CDR2 FQNEAQ (reference sequence). V was pared by 5 bases and J by 5 bases, with 11 bases of the junction left unmatched. The CDR3 has 15 amino acids. CDR3 bases: TGTGCCAGCAGCCAGCTGTCACGGGGGGTTGAGACCCAGTACTTC. The encoded protein is CASSQLSRGVETQYF.

Ten or more counts support this clonotype. The chain combines TRBV6-2 or TRBV6-3 with TRBJ2-7; 8 positions agree with TRBD1. The CDR3 covers 16 residues. Unmatched junction bases numbered 6, after V lost 2 bases and J lost 0 bases. Germline CDR1 reads MNHEY; CDR2 reads SVGEGT. The CDR3 is CASSYPTGGTSYEQYF. DNA for the CDR3: TGTGCCAGCAGTTACCCTACAGGGGGGACCTCCTACGAGCAGTACTTC.

In this sample, this clonotype turned up many times. CDR3 sequence reads: CASARDPGEPQHF. The CDR3 DNA follows: TGTGCCAGCGCCCGGGACCCCGGCGAGCCCCAGCATTTT. The chain recombines TRBV6-4 with TRBJ1-5; D is perhaps TRBD1 (5 bases). The V gene lost 8 bases and the J gene lost 8 bases, with 16 bases spanning the gap. Germline V gene data show CDR1 as MRHNA and CDR2 as SNTAGT. The CDR3 sequence is 13 residues long.

The chain uses TRBV6-2 or TRBV6-3 and TRBJ2-2; possibly TRBD1 for D (6 bases). This CDR3 comprises 15 residues. V lost 2 bases and J lost 1, with 8 bases in between. Germline values: CDR1 MNHEY, CDR2 SVGEGT. The CDR3 here is CASSYGQRNTGELFF. The CDR3 DNA reads TGTGCCAGCAGTTACGGACAGAGGAACACCGGGGAGCTGTTTTTT.

This clonotype was found many times. The DNA for the CDR3 is TGTGCCAGCAAGACGGGGGCAAGAACCGGGGAGCTGTTTTTT. Translating it yields CASKTGARTGELFF. The genes are TRBV2 and TRBJ2-2; D may be TRBD1 or TRBD2 (6 bases each). This CDR3 is 14 amino acids long. Germline loops: CDR1 SNHLY, CDR2 FYNNEI. V lost 7 bases to trimming and J lost 5 bases, with 14 bases between them.

This sequence joins TRBV5-6 and TRBJ2-3; D remains unclear. Germline V CDR1 and CDR2: SGHDT, YYEEEE. The V end was cut by 1 base, the J end by 1 base, with 7 bases between. This CDR3 spans 14 amino acids. This CDR3 reads CASSLYLRTDTQYF. The CDR3 nucleotides are TGTGCCAGCAGCTTGTACCTGCGCACAGATACGCAGTATTTT.

The table lists this clonotype with a few counts. V gene TRBV29-1 combines with J gene TRBJ1-1; TRBD1 is a possible D gene (6 bases). Germline V CDR1 and CDR2: SQVTM, ANQGSEA. Trimming pared 6 bases from V and 2 bases from J, leaving 16 bases between. The CDR3 totals 14 residues. The CDR3 DNA sequence: TGCAGCGTCCGTCCGGGACAACTTAACACTGAAGCTTTCTTT. This encodes CSVRPGQLNTEAFF.

This sequence joins TRBV20-1 and TRBJ2-7, with 7 nucleotides matching TRBD1. The CDR3 extends over 14 amino acids. The junction had 4 bases not matched to a gene; V was cut back by 2 bases and J by 0 bases. The germline V gene has CDR1 DFQATT and CDR2 SNEGSKA (reference sequence). The CDR3 nucleotides read TGCAGTGCTAGATTGACAGGGAGCTCCTACGAGCAGTACTTC. Encoded protein: CSARLTGSSYEQYF.